The T cell receptor beta chain under discussion was sequenced for a study of T-cell reconstitution after alpha-beta-depleted transplantation in children. A library of TCRbeta sequences, prepared with unique molecular identifiers, was generated. TCRdb reprocessed the PCR reads via MiXCR and lists one record per CDR3 protein. The table records about 70,000 distinct CDR3 sequences, 9.5% to 13% of them present only once. Study-level findings and limits: Alpha-beta T cells about two months after transplant reportedly derived from several hundred expanded graft clones. From newly produced T cells came most of the T-cell counts and diversity one year after transplant. Elevated TCRbeta diversity at day 60 was traced, in some patients, to surviving recipient T cells and thymic progenitors.

V shed 0 bases, J shed 10 bases, and the junction held 15 bases outside the gene matches. CDR3 length: 17 amino acids. In germline, CDR1 is MGHDK, CDR2 SYGVNS. This clonotype was seen at least ten times. Its cognate antigen is unknown. The sequencing used PBMCs, collected before TCRalphabeta/CD19-depleted stem cell transplant. J is TRBJ2-1 and V is TRBV25-1; 7 nucleotides agree with TRBD2. The clonotype comes from a boy aged 10-17 years with acute myeloid leukemia, due to receive a stem cell transplant. The CDR3 spells CASSEYSTPARELEQFF. Written as DNA, the CDR3 is TGTGCCAGCAGTGAATATTCCACCCCCGCGCGGGAGCTCGAGCAGTTCTTC.